This is a list of T cell receptor beta chains from one sample in a study of T cells after yellow fever vaccination. In TCRdb, the 5' RACE reads were re-called with MiXCR into one record per CDR3 protein. The sample yields about 210,000 distinct CDR3 sequences, roughly 6.3% seen once. This specimen consisted of CD4+ T cells sorted from PBMCs, obtained on the day of the yellow fever booster vaccination. The receptors were sampled from a man aged 25-40 years who received the YFV17D yellow fever vaccine. Both conserved end residues are part of each CDR3. Each record gives: D gene, clone size, CDR3 length, J gene, V gene, CDR3 DNA, CDR3 protein. A D gene is named only where the DNA matches it firmly. A clone size is listed for some rows: how often the clone was seen (once, few, many), or a class if it is expanded.

>.|few|16|TRBJ2-3|TRBV29-1
TGCAGCGTTGAGTTTGGTCTCCGGGACAACACAGATACGCAGTATTTT
CSVEFGLRDNTDTQYF
>TRBD2|many|16|TRBJ2-1|TRBV11-1
TGTGCCAGCAGCTTTCTGAGCGGGAGTCAGTACAATGAGCAGTTCTTC
CASSFLSGSQYNEQFF
>TRBD2|many|18|TRBJ2-6|TRBV7-8
TGTGCCAGCAGCCCTGGACTAGCGGGAGCCTTGGGGGCCAACGTCCTGACTTTC
CASSPGLAGALGANVLTF
>.|few|14|TRBJ2-7|TRBV5-1
TGCGCCAGCAGCTTGAGTGGTAAGACCTACGAGCAGTACTTC
CASSLSGKTYEQYF
>.|.|16|TRBJ1-1|TRBV7-9
TGTGCCAGCAGCTTAGAGCTAAGGCGGACTGGGACTGAAGCTTTCTTT
CASSLELRRTGTEAFF
>TRBD1|.|13|TRBJ2-1|TRBV30
TGTGCCTGGAATCAGGGACAGGGGAATGAGCAGTTCTTC
CAWNQGQGNEQFF
>.|.|16|TRBJ2-1|TRBV18
TGTGCCAGCTCACCAAGGGGTCTCGGGGCCCTCAATGAGCAGTTCTTC
CASSPRGLGALNEQFF
>.|few|14|TRBJ1-1|TRBV20-1
TGCAGTGCTAGTCCTTCTCGACAGAACACTGAAGCTTTCTTT
CSASPSRQNTEAFF
>TRBD1|many|14|TRBJ1-4|TRBV5-1
TGCGCCAGCAGCACCGGACAGGTAGATGAAAAACTGTTTTTT
CASSTGQVDEKLFF
>.|few|15|TRBJ2-7|TRBV7-9
TGTGCCAGCAGCCCGGGGGATTGGAGATCCTACGAGCAGTACTTC
CASSPGDWRSYEQYF
>TRBD2|many|15|TRBJ2-2|TRBV14
TGTGCCAGCAGCCAACTAGCGGGAGGGCCCCGGGAGCTGTTTTTT
CASSQLAGGPRELFF
>.|few|13|TRBJ2-5|TRBV20-1
TGCAGTGCCCCAAGACAGTACCAAGAGACCCAGTACTTC
CSAPRQYQETQYF
>TRBD1|many|18|TRBJ2-6|TRBV24-1
TGTGCCACCAGTGGCCGGGACAGGGTAAAAGGTGGGGCCAACGTCCTGACTTTC
CATSGRDRVKGGANVLTF
>TRBD1|many|14|TRBJ2-7|TRBV6-2/TRBV6-3
TGTGCCAGCAGTCAACAGGGGATCGACTACGAGCAGTACTTC
CASSQQGIDYEQYF
>TRBD2|.|15|TRBJ2-1|TRBV6-5
TGTGCCAGCAGCCCCCAGACTAGCGCCGACAATGAGCAGTTCTTC
CASSPQTSADNEQFF
>.|many|11|TRBJ2-5|TRBV7-2
TGTGCCAGCAGCTTGGGGCGTTTGCAGTACTTC
CASSLGRLQYF
>.|few|15|TRBJ1-5|TRBV12-3/TRBV12-4
TGTGCCAGCAGTTTCTCATACTTGAGCAATCAGCCCCAGCATTTT
CASSFSYLSNQPQHF
>TRBD1|few|14|TRBJ2-1|TRBV20-1
TGCAGTGCGGCCGGGACAGAGAATTACAATGAGCAGTTCTTC
CSAAGTENYNEQFF
>.|few|14|TRBJ2-1|TRBV11-2
TGTGCCAGCAGGATAGGAGTCTCCTACAATGAGCAGTTCTTC
CASRIGVSYNEQFF
>.|few|13|TRBJ2-5|TRBV20-1
TGCAGTGCTAGCCGCACGTACCAAGAGACCCAGTACTTC
CSASRTYQETQYF
>.|few|15|TRBJ2-5|TRBV12-3/TRBV12-4
TGTGCCAGCAGTTTAAATAATCTTGGTCAAGAGACCCAGTACTTC
CASSLNNLGQETQYF
>.|few|15|TRBJ1-5|TRBV20-1
TGCAGTGCTAGAGATCCCAGAGATAGCAATCAGCCCCAGCATTTT
CSARDPRDSNQPQHF
>TRBD1|many|14|TRBJ1-1|TRBV12-3/TRBV12-4
TGTGCCAGCAGTTCGGAAGGGGGCAAAATGGAAGCTTTCTTT
CASSSEGGKMEAFF
>TRBD2|few|17|TRBJ2-3|TRBV18
TGTGCCAGCTCACCACTCCGGCGGGAGGGGGTCGCAGATACGCAGTATTTT
CASSPLRREGVADTQYF
>TRBD2|.|16|TRBJ2-5|TRBV9
TGTGCCAGCAGCGTATCGGCGGGAGTAGGCCAAGAGACCCAGTACTTC
CASSVSAGVGQETQYF
>.|many|14|TRBJ2-7|TRBV6-2/TRBV6-3
TGTGCCAGCAGTTGGGACGGGGTATCCTACGAGCAGTACTTC
CASSWDGVSYEQYF
>.|many|12|TRBJ1-1|TRBV6-1
TGTGCCAGTCGGTGGCCGAACACTGAAGCTTTCTTT
CASRWPNTEAFF
>.|.|15|TRBJ2-2|TRBV28
TGTGCCAGCAGCACCGGGACCACGAACACCGGGGAGCTGTTTTTT
CASSTGTTNTGELFF
>.|few|16|TRBJ2-1|TRBV5-1
TGCGCCAGCAGCTGGGAACTAGCAGAGAGAAACAATGAGCAGTTCTTC
CASSWELAERNNEQFF
>.|few|13|TRBJ1-1|TRBV5-1
TGCGCCAGCAGCTTGGACAGCCACACTGAAGCTTTCTTT
CASSLDSHTEAFF
>TRBD2|many|14|TRBJ2-3|TRBV7-9
TGTGCCAGCAGCCGAAGCGGGAGGACAGATACGCAGTATTTT
CASSRSGRTDTQYF
>TRBD2|few|13|TRBJ2-1|TRBV18
TGTGCCAGCTCAACTAGCGGAGAAACCGAGCAGTTCTTC
CASSTSGETEQFF
>TRBD2|.|14|TRBJ2-4|TRBV3-1
TGTGCCAGCAGCCACGAACTAGCGGGAGTCACACAGTACTTC
CASSHELAGVTQYF
>TRBD1|few|16|TRBJ2-1|TRBV5-4
TGTGCCAGCAGCTTACCCCGGGACAGGGGCTACAATGAGCAGTTCTTC
CASSLPRDRGYNEQFF
>TRBD2|many|17|TRBJ2-3|TRBV7-9
TGTGCCAGCAGCCCTGGCGGGGGGCAGGGGTCACGAGGGGCGCAGTATTTT
CASSPGGGQGSRGAQYF
>.|few|13|TRBJ2-5|TRBV19
TGTGCCAGTAGTATGGTTGGATTAGAGACCCAGTACTTC
CASSMVGLETQYF
>TRBD1|.|16|TRBJ1-4|TRBV12-5
TGTGCTAGTGGTCCCGGGACAGGGCAGTTTAATGAAAAACTGTTTTTT
CASGPGTGQFNEKLFF